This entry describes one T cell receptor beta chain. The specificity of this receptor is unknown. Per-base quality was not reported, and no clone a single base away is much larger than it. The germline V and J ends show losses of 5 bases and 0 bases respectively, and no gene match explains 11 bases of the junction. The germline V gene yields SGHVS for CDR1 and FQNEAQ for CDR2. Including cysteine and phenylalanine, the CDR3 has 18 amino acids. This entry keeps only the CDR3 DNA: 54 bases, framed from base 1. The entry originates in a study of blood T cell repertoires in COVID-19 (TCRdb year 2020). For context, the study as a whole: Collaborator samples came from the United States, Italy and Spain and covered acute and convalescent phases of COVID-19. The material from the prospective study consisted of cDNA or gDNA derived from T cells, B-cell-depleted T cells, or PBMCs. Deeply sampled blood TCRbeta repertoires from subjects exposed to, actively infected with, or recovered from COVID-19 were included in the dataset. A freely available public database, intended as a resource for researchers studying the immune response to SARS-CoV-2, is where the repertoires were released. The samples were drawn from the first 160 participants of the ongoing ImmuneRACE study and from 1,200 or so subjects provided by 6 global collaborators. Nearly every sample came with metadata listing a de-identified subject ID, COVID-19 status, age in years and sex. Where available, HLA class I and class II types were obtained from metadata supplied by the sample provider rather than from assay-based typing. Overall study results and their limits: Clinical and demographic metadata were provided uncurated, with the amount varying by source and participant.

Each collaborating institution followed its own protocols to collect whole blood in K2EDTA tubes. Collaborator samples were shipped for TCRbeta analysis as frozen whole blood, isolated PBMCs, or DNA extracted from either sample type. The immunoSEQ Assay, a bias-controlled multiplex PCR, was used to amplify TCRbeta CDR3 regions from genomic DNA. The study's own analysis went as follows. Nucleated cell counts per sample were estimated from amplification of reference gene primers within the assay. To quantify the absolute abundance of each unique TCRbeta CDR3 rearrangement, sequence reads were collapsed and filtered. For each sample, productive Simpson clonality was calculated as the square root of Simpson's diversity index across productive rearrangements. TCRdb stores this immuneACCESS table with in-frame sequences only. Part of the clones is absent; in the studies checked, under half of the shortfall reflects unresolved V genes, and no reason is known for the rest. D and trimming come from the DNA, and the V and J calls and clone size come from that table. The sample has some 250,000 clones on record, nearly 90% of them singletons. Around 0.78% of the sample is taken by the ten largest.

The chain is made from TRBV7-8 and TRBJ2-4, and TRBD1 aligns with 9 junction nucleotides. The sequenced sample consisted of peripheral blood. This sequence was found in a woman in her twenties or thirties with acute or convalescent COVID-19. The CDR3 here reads CASSGRDREGVAKNIQYF. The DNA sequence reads TGTGCCAGCAGCGGTAGGGACAGGGAGGGGGTAGCCAAAAACATTCAGTACTTC. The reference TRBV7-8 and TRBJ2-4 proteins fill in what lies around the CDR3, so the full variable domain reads GAGVSQSPRYKVAKRGQDVALRCDPISGHVSLFWYQQALGQGPEFLTYFQNEAQLDKSGLPSDRFFAERPEGSVSTLKIQRTQQEDSAVYLCASSGRDREGVAKNIQYFGAGTRLSVL.